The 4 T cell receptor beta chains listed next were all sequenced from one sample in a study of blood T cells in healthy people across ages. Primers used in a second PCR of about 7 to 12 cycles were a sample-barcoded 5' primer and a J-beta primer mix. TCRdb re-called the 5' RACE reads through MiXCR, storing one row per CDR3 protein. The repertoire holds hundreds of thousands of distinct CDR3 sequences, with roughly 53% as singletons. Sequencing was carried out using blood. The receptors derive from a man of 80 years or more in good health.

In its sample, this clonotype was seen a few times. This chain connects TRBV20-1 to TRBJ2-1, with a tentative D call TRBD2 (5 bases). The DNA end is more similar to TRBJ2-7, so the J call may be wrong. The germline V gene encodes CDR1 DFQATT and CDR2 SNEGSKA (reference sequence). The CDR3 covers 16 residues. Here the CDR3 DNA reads TGCAGTGCAAGTCCCCTAGCCTTATCCTCCTACAATGAGCAGTACTTC. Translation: CSASPLALSSYNEQYF.

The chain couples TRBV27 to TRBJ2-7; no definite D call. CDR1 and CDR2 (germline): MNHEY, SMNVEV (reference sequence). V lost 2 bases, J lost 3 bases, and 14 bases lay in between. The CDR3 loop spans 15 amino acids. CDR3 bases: TGTGCCAGCAGTTTAAGTTTCGGGCCCGGCTACGAGCAGTACTTC. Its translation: CASSLSFGPGYEQYF.

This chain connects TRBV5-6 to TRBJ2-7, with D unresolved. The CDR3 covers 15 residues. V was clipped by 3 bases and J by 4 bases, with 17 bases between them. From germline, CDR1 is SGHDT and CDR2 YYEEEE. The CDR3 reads CASSSRTVLGYEQYF. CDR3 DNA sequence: TGTGCCAGCAGCTCGAGGACGGTGCTTGGATACGAGCAGTACTTC.

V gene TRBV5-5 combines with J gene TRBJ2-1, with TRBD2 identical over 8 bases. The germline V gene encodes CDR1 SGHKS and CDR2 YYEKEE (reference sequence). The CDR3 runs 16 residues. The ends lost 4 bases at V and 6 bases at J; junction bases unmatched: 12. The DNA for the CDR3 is TGTGCCAGCAGCCGCGTGGGGCTAGCGGGCTCCAATGAGCAGTTCTTC. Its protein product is CASSRVGLAGSNEQFF.